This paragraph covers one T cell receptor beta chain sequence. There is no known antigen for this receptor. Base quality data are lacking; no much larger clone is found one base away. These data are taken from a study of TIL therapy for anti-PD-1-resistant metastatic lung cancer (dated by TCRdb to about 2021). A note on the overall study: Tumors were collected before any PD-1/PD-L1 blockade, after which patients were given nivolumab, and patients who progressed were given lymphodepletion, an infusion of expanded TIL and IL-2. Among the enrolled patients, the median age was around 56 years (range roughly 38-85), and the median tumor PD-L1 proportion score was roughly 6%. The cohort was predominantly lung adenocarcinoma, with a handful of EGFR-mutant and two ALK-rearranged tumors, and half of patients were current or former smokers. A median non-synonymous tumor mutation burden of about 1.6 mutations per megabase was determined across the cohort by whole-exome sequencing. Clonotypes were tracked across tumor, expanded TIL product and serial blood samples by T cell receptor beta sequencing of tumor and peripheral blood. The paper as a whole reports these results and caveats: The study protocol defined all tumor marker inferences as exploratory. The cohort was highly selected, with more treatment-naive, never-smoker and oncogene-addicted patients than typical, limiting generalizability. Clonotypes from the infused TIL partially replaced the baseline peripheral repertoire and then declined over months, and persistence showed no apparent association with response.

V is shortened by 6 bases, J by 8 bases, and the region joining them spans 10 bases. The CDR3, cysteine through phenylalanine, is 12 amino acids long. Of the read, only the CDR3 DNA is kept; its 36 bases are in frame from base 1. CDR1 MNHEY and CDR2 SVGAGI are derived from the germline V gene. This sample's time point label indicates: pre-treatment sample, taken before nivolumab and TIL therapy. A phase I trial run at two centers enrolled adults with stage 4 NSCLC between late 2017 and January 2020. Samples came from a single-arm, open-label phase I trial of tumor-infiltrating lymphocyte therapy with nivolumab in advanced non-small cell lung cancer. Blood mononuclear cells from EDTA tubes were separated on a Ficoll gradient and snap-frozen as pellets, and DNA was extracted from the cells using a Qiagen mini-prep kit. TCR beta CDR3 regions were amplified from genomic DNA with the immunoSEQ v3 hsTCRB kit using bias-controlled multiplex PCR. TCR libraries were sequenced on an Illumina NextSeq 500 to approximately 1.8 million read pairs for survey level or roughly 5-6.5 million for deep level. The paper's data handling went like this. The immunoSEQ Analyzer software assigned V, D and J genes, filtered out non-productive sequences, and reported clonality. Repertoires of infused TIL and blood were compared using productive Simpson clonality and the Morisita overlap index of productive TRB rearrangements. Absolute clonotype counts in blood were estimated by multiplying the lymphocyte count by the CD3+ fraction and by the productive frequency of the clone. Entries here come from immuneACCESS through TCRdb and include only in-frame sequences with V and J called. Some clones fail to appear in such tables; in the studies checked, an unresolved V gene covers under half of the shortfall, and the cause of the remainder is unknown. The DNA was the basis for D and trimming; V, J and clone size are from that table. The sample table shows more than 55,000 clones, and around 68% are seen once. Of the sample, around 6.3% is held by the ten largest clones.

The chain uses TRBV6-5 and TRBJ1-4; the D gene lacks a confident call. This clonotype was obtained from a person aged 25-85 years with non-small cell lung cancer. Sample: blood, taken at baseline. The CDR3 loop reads CASRHLSEKLFF. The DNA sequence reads TGTGCCAGCAGACACTTATCCGAAAAACTGTTTTTT.